This is a list of T cell receptor beta chains from one sample in a study of CD8 T cells in ankylosing spondylitis. TCRdb called the 5' RACE reads again in MiXCR, with one record for every CDR3 protein. This sample has 130,000 or so distinct CDR3 sequences, with about 10% found just once. Material: blood, either unsorted or a sorted T cell fraction (not recorded which). Receptors were obtained from a female donor with ankylosing spondylitis or in good health (not recorded which). Both conserved end residues are part of each CDR3. Only some rows state a clone size, as once, few, many or a class for expanded clones.

size: many; V: TRBV7-9; J: TRBJ2-3; CDR3: CASSLMTSAHTDTQYF
size: -; V: TRBV7-9; J: TRBJ2-1; CDR3: CASTPRAGRNEQFF
size: many; V: TRBV6-6; J: TRBJ2-7; CDR3: CASSYIGSEQYF
size: few; V: TRBV6-1; J: TRBJ2-3; CDR3: CAAGTGGTSGDTDTQYF
size: many; V: TRBV27; J: TRBJ2-7; CDR3: CASANPGTGTYEQYF
size: -; V: TRBV7-9; J: TRBJ2-5; CDR3: CASSPWDRNQETQYF
size: many; V: TRBV18; J: TRBJ2-3; CDR3: CASSNIDTQYF
size: -; V: TRBV7-9; J: TRBJ2-1; CDR3: CASSSSGSYDEQFF
size: few; V: TRBV12-2; J: TRBJ2-6; CDR3: CASTGGLSGANVLTF
size: many; V: TRBV5-6; J: TRBJ1-6; CDR3: CASSFGAGNSPLHF
size: few; V: TRBV11-2; J: TRBJ2-1; CDR3: CASSLSSGGAGHEQFF
size: many; V: TRBV12-3/TRBV12-4; J: TRBJ2-1; CDR3: CASSLGGGQYNEQFF
size: many; V: TRBV20-1; J: TRBJ1-1; CDR3: CSARDLGTGEGNTEAFF
size: many; V: TRBV5-1; J: TRBJ2-4; CDR3: CASSLPSGRAYNIQYF
size: many; V: TRBV30; J: TRBJ1-4; CDR3: CAWITSEKLFF
size: many; V: TRBV15; J: TRBJ2-1; CDR3: CATSRDPPARYRWNNEQFF
size: many; V: TRBV5-1; J: TRBJ2-1; CDR3: CASSPPDRAKQFF
size: many; V: TRBV12-3/TRBV12-4; J: TRBJ2-2; CDR3: CASSFRGSGELFF
size: many; V: TRBV5-1; J: TRBJ1-6; CDR3: CASSFEGWNSPLHF
size: many; V: TRBV11-2; J: TRBJ2-1; CDR3: CASSLITRSYNEQFF
size: many; V: TRBV5-1; J: TRBJ2-7; CDR3: CASSLAGGDEQYF